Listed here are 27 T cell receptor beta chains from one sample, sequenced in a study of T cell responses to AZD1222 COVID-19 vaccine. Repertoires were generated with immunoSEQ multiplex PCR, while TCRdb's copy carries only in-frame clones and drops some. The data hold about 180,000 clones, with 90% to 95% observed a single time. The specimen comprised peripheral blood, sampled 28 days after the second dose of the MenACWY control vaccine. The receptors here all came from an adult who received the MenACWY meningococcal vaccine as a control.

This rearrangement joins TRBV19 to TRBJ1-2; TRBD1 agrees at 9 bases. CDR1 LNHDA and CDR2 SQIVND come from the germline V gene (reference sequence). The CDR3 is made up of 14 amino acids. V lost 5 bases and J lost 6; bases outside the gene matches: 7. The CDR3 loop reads CASSPTGGVDGYTF. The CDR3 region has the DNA TGTGCCAGTAGTCCTACAGGGGGCGTTGATGGCTACACCTTC.

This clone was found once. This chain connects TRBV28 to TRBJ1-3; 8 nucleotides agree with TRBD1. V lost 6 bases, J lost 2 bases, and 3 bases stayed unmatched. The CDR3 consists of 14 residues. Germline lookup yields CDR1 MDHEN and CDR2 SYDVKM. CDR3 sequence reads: CASSRTGTGNTIYF. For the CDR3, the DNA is TGTGCCAGCAGCAGGACAGGGACTGGAAACACCATATATTTT.

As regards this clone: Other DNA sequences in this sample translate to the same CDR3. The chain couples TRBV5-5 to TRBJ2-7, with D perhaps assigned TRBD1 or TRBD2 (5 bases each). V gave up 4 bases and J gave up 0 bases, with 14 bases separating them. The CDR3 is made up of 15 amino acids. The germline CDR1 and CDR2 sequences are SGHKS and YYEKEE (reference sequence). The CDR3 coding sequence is TGTGCCAGCAGCCAGGGTGGGGACCCCTCCTACGAGCAGTACTTC. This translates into CASSQGGDPSYEQYF.

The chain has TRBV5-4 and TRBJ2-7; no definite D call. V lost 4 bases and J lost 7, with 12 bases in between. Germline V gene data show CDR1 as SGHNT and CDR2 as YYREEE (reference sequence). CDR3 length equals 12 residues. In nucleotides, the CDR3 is TGTGCCAGCAGCGTAAACCTGAGGGAGCAGTACTTC. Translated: CASSVNLREQYF.

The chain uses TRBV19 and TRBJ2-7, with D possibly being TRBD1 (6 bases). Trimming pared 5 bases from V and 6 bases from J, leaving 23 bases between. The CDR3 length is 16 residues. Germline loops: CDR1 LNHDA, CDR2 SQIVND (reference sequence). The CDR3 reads CASSLTGTSTTGEQYF. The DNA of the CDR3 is TGTGCCAGTAGTCTTACCGGGACAAGCACCACGGGCGAGCAGTACTTC.

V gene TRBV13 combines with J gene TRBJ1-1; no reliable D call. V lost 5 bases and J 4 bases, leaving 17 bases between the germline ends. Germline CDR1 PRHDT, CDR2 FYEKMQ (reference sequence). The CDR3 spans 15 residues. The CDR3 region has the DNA TGTGCCAGCAGCGAAACAGCGAGATGGGGCACTGAAGCTTTCTTT. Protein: CASSETARWGTEAFF.

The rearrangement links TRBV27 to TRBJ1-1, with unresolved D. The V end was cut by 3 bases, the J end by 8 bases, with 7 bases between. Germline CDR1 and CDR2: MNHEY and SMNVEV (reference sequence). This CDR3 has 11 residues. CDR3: CASSFYGEAFF. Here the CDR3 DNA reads TGTGCCAGCAGTTTCTACGGCGAAGCTTTCTTT.

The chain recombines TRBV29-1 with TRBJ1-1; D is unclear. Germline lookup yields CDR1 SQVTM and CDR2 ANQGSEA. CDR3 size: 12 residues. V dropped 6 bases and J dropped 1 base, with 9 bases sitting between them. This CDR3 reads CSVLVGNTEAFF. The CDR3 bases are TGCAGCGTCCTCGTGGGGAACACTGAAGCTTTCTTT.

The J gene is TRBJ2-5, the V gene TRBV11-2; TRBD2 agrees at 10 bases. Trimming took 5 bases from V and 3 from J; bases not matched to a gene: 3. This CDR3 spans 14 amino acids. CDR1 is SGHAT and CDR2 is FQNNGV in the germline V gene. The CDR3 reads CASSQRGGKETQYF. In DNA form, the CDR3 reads TGTGCCAGCAGCCAGCGGGGGGGGAAAGAGACCCAGTACTTC.

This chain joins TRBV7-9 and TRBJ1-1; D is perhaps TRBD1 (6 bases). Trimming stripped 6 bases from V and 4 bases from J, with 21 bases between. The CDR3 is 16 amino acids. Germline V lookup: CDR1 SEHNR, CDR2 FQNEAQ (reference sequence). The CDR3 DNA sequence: TGTGCCAGCAGGCAAAGCCGAGCCAGGGGCGGCACTGAAGCTTTCTTT. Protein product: CASRQSRARGGTEAFF.

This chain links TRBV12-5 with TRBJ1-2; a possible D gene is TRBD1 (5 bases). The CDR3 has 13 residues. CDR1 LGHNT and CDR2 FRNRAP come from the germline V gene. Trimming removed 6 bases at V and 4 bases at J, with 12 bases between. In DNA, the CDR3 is TGTGCTAGTGGCATAGGACAAGCCTATGGCTACACCTTC. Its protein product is CASGIGQAYGYTF.

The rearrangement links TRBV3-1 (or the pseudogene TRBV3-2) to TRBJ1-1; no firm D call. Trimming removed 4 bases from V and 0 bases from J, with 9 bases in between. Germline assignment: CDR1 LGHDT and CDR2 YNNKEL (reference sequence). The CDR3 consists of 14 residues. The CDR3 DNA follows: TGTGCCAGCAGCCTAATCGGGGTGAACACTGAAGCTTTCTTT. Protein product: CASSLIGVNTEAFF.

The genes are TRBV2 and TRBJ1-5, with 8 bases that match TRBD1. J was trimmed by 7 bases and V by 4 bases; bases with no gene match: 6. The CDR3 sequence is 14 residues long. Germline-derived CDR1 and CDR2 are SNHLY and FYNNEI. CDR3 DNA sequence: TGTGCCAGCAGTGCGACAGGGGTGGGACAGCCCCAGCATTTT. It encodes CASSATGVGQPQHF.

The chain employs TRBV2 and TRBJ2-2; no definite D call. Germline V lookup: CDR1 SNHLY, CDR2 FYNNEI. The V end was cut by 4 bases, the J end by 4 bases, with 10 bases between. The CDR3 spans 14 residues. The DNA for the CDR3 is TGTGCCAGCAGTGCTGGGTTGGGCACCGGGGAGCTGTTTTTT. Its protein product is CASSAGLGTGELFF.

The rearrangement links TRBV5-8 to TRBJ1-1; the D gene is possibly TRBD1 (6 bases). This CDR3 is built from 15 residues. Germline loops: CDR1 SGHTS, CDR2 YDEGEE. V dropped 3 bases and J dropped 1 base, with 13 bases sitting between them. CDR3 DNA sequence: TGTGCCAGCAGCTGGGGGACACCCTCGAACACTGAAGCTTTCTTT. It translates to CASSWGTPSNTEAFF.

The CDR3 sequence: CASAQVNTEAFF. Written as DNA, the CDR3 is TGTGCCAGTGCCCAGGTGAACACTGAAGCTTTCTTT. V is TRBV25-1 and J is TRBJ1-1; no clear D gene. The CDR3 runs to 12 residues. Trimming cost V 9 bases and J 0 bases, with 8 bases left between them. Germline V lookup: CDR1 MGHDK, CDR2 SYGVNS.

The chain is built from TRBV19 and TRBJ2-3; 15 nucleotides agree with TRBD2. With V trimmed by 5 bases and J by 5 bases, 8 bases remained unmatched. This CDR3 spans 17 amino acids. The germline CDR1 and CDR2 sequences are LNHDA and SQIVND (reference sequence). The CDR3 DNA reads TGTGCCAGTAGTCCGCGGACTAGCGGGGGGGCTAGAGATACGCAGTATTTT. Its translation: CASSPRTSGGARDTQYF.

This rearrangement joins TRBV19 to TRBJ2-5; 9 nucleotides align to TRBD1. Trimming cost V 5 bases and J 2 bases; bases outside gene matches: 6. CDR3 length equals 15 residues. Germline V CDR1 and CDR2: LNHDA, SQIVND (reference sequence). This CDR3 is CASSPSGQGQETQYF. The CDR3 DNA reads TGTGCCAGTAGTCCCTCGGGACAGGGACAAGAGACCCAGTACTTC.

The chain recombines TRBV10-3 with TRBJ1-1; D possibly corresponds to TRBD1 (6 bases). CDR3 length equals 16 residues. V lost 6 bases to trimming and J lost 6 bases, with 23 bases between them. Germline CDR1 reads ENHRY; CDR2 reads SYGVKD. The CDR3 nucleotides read TGTGCCATCAGCACATCTACTACAGGGAAGAGGGCTGAAGCTTTCTTT. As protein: CAISTSTTGKRAEAFF.

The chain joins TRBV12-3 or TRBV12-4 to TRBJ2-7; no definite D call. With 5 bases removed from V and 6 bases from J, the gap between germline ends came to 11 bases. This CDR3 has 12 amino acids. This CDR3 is CASSELRSEQYF. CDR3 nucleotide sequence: TGTGCCAGCAGTGAATTGAGATCCGAGCAGTACTTC.

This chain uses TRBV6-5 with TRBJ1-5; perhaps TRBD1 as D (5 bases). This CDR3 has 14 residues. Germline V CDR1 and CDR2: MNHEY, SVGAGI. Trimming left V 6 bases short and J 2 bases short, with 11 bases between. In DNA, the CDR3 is TGTGCCAGCAGGATGCTCAGGGGCAATCAGCCCCAGCATTTT. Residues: CASRMLRGNQPQHF.

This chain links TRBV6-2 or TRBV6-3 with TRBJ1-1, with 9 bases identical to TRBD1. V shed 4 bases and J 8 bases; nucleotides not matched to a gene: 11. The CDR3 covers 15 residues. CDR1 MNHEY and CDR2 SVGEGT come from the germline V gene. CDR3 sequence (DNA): TGTGCCAGCAGTTCAGCGACAGGGGGGAGCCGAGAAGCTTTCTTT. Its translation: CASSSATGGSREAFF.

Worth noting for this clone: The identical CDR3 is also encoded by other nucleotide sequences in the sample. CDR3 sequence: CASSEGNQPQHF. The CDR3 DNA follows: TGTGCCAGCAGTGAGGGCAATCAGCCCCAGCATTTT. The chain has TRBV6-1 and TRBJ1-5, with no clear D. From germline, CDR1 is MNHNS and CDR2 SASEGT. Trimming removed 3 bases at V and 2 bases at J, with 2 bases between. This CDR3 is built from 12 residues.

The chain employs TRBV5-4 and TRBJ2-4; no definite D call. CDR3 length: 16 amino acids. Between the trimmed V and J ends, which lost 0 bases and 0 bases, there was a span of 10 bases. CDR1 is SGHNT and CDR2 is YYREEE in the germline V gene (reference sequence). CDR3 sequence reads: CASSLEGQRAKNIQYF. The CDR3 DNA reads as TGTGCCAGCAGCTTGGAGGGCCAACGAGCCAAAAACATTCAGTACTTC.

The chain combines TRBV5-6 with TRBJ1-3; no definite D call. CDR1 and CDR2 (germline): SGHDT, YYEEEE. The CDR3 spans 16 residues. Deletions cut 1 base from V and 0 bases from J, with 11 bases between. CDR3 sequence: CASSLYGPSSGNTIYF. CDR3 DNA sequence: TGTGCCAGCAGCTTGTACGGGCCGAGCTCTGGAAACACCATATATTTT.

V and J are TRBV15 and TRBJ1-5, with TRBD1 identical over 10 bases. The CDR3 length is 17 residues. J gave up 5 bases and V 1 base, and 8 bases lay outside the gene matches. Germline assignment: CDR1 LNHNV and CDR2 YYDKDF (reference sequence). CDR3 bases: TGTGCCACCAGCAGAGGACAGGGGGCCTTCTCCTATCAGCCCCAGCATTTT. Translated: CATSRGQGAFSYQPQHF.

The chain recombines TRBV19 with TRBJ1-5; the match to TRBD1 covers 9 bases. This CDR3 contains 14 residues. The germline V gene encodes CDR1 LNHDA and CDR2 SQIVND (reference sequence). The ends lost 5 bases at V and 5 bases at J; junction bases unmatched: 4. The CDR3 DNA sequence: TGTGCCAGTAGTCTCTGGACAGGGGATCAGCCCCAGCATTTT. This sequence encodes CASSLWTGDQPQHF.